Each of the 5 T cell receptor beta chains below was sequenced from the same sample in a study of T cell responses to AZD1222 COVID-19 vaccine. Method: immunoSEQ multiplex PCR; TCRdb's copy keeps in-frame clones and lacks some. The table includes under 200,000 clones, roughly 90% detected once. This material consisted of peripheral blood, taken 28 days after the second AZD1222 dose. The source of these receptors is an adult who received the AZD1222 COVID-19 vaccine.

The chain employs TRBV20-1 and TRBJ2-5; D gene unclear. V lost 2 bases and J 2 bases, leaving 3 bases between the germline ends. Looked up from germline, CDR1 is DFQATT and CDR2 is SNEGSKA (reference sequence). This CDR3 has 11 residues. In nucleotides, the CDR3 is TGCAGTGCTAGATGGCAAGAGACCCAGTACTTC. Its translation is CSARWQETQYF.

The genes are TRBV2 and TRBJ2-5; tentatively, D is TRBD1 (7 bases). CDR3 length: 13 residues. Between the trimmed V and J ends, which lost 5 bases and 5 bases, there was a span of 12 bases. From germline, CDR1 is SNHLY and CDR2 FYNNEI. As DNA, the CDR3 is TGTGCCAGCAGTCTACCAGGGGGGGAGACCCAGTACTTC. This gives the protein CASSLPGGETQYF. The variable domain in full, completed from reference TRBV2 and TRBJ2-5, reads EPEVTQTPSHQVTQMGQEVILRCVPISNHLYFYWYRQILGQKVEFLVSFYNNEISEKSEIFDDQFSVERPDGSNFTLKIRSTKLEDSAMYFCASSLPGGETQYFGPGTRLLVL.

The rearrangement links TRBV7-2 to TRBJ2-1, with 7 bases matching TRBD2. This CDR3 spans 13 amino acids. The germline gives CDR1 SGHTA, CDR2 FQGNSA. Trimming removed 5 bases from V and 8 bases from J; junction bases left unmatched: 6. The CDR3 region has the DNA TGTGCCAGCAGCGCGCGGGGGTGGGATGAGCAGTTCTTC. Translated, it gives CASSARGWDEQFF. The entire variable domain, with the rest obtained from reference TRBV7-2 and TRBJ2-1, is as follows: GAGVSQSPSNKVTEKGKDVELRCDPISGHTALYWYRQSLGQGLEFLIYFQGNSAPDKSGLPSDRFSAERTGGSVSTLTIQRTQQEDSAVYLCASSARGWDEQFFGPGTRLTVL.

The V and J genes are TRBV5-4 and TRBJ1-1; D gene ambiguous. V was trimmed by 4 bases and J by 3 bases, leaving 4 bases between them. The germline CDR1 and CDR2 sequences are SGHNT and YYREEE (reference sequence). CDR3 size: 11 residues. CDR3: CASSRDTEAFF. The CDR3 nucleotides read TGTGCCAGCAGCCGGGACACTGAAGCTTTCTTT.

This clone was picked up one time. The V gene is TRBV5-1, the J gene TRBJ2-1; TRBD2 matches at 10 bases. Germline V gene lookup returns CDR1 SGHRS and CDR2 YFSETQ. The ends lost 4 bases at V and 5 bases at J; junction bases unmatched: 6. There are 15 residues in the CDR3. CDR3 DNA sequence: TGCGCCAGCAGCCTACTAGCGGGGACACACAATGAGCAGTTCTTC. Residues: CASSLLAGTHNEQFF.